Below are 27 T cell receptor beta chains sequenced from a single sample in a study of T cell responses to AZD1222 COVID-19 vaccine. The repertoire was sequenced with immunoSEQ multiplex PCR; TCRdb's copy has only in-frame clones and lacks some. Here the sample spans about 120,000 clones, about nine tenths being singletons. The sequencing used peripheral blood, collected 28 days after the second AZD1222 dose. Receptors were obtained from an adult who received the AZD1222 COVID-19 vaccine.

The J gene is TRBJ2-7, the V gene TRBV27, with unresolved D. Germline CDR1 and CDR2: MNHEY and SMNVEV (reference sequence). V lost 6 bases to trimming and J lost 6 bases, with 9 bases between them. The CDR3 is made up of 11 amino acids. In DNA form, the CDR3 reads TGTGCCAGCAGGGATCTGGGCGAGCAGTACTTC. Its protein is CASRDLGEQYF.

This chain uses TRBV2 with TRBJ2-1; the D gene is possibly TRBD2 (6 bases). Germline CDR1 reads SNHLY; CDR2 reads FYNNEI. This CDR3 comprises 13 residues. V lost 4 bases, J lost 8 bases, and 12 bases lay in between. CDR3 nucleotides: TGTGCCAGCAGTGGACGACTAGTAGATGAGCAGTTCTTC. Protein sequence: CASSGRLVDEQFF.

The chain recombines TRBV2 with TRBJ1-5; no clear D. From germline, CDR1 is SNHLY and CDR2 FYNNEI. Trimming left V 4 bases short and J 5 bases short, with 15 bases between. This CDR3 region has 15 residues. DNA of the CDR3: TGTGCCAGCAGTGTCGAACGGCTCGCAGATCAGCCCCAGCATTTT. Its translation is CASSVERLADQPQHF.

The chain couples TRBV14 to TRBJ1-1; D is ambiguous. Trimming left V 4 bases short and J 2 bases short, with 14 bases between. Looked up from germline, CDR1 is SGHDN and CDR2 is FVKESK. The CDR3 runs to 15 residues. CDR3 sequence reads: CASSPWRRANTEAFF. CDR3 DNA: TGTGCCAGCAGCCCCTGGAGACGGGCCAACACTGAAGCTTTCTTT.

V and J are TRBV12-5 and TRBJ2-2, with D tentatively TRBD1 (6 bases). Germline-derived CDR1 and CDR2 are LGHNT and FRNRAP. V dropped 6 bases and J dropped 6 bases, with 20 bases sitting between them. The CDR3 extends over 16 amino acids. The chain's CDR3 is CASGLSRTVRPGELFF. The CDR3 nucleotides are TGTGCTAGTGGGTTGTCGAGGACAGTTCGCCCCGGGGAGCTGTTTTTT.

This clone appeared once. The rearrangement uses TRBV7-9 and TRBJ2-7, with 8 bases matching TRBD2. The J segment lost 5 bases and the V segment lost 5 bases, leaving 11 bases of the junction unmatched. In germline, CDR1 is SEHNR, CDR2 FQNEAQ (reference sequence). The CDR3 spans 15 residues. The CDR3 nucleotides are TGTGCCAGCAGCCCCGTGATAGCGGGACTTAACGAGCAGTACTTC. Its protein product is CASSPVIAGLNEQYF. Using reference TRBV7-9 and TRBJ2-7 for the parts outside the CDR3, the full variable domain is DTGVSQNPRHKITKRGQNVTFRCDPISEHNRLYWYRQTLGQGPEFLTYFQNEAQLEKSRLLSDRFSAERPKGSFSTLEIQRTEQGDSAMYLCASSPVIAGLNEQYFGPGTRLTVT.

The chain has TRBV28 and TRBJ2-1; 14 nucleotides agree with TRBD2. CDR1 MDHEN and CDR2 SYDVKM come from the germline V gene. Trimming took 5 bases from V and 8 from J; bases not matched to a gene: 5. The CDR3 is 15 amino acids. The CDR3, as DNA: TGTGCCAGCAGTCCCGGGACTAGCGGGGGCGATGAGCAGTTCTTC. Translation gives CASSPGTSGGDEQFF.

The rearrangement joins TRBV7-2 to TRBJ2-7, with D unclear. The CDR3 is 15 residues long. Trimming shortened V by 5 bases and J by 6 bases, and 20 bases separated the two germline ends. Looked up from germline, CDR1 is SGHTA and CDR2 is FQGNSA. The chain's CDR3 is CASSPNRRSSGEQYF. The CDR3, as DNA: TGTGCCAGCAGCCCCAATCGGCGGTCCTCGGGCGAGCAGTACTTC.

The count of this clone is one. The chain employs TRBV14 and TRBJ2-7; D is unclear. This CDR3 is 16 amino acids long. CDR1 is SGHDN and CDR2 is FVKESK in the germline V gene. V shed 0 bases and J shed 4 bases, with 16 bases lying between them. The DNA for the CDR3 is TGTGCCAGCAGCCAAGACGAAGGACCGTTGGGGTACGAGCAGTACTTC. Its protein is CASSQDEGPLGYEQYF.

The genes are TRBV5-1 and TRBJ2-5, with 9 bases fitting TRBD2. The J segment lost 4 bases and the V segment lost 5 bases, leaving 6 bases of the junction unmatched. This CDR3 region has 14 residues. From germline, CDR1 is SGHRS and CDR2 YFSETQ. The CDR3 loop reads CASRKSGGLETQYF. CDR3 in DNA: TGCGCCAGCAGAAAGAGCGGGGGGCTAGAGACCCAGTACTTC.

This clone was picked up one time. The V call is TRBV5-1, the J call TRBJ1-5, with D tentatively TRBD1 (6 bases). CDR3 length: 15 residues. CDR1 is SGHRS and CDR2 is YFSETQ in the germline V gene. V lost 0 bases and J 7 bases, leaving 14 bases between the germline ends. CDR3 in DNA: TGCGCCAGCAGCTTGGACGGGGGGCAGGGACAGCCCCAGCATTTT. This codes for CASSLDGGQGQPQHF.

CDR3 bases: TGTGCCAGCAGCCCTCGAGGGGGGCAATACTACAATGAGCAGTTCTTC. Amino acids: CASSPRGGQYYNEQFF. V is TRBV7-9 and J is TRBJ2-1; D may correspond to TRBD1 or TRBD2 (6 bases each). The V gene lost 5 bases and the J gene lost 3 bases, with 17 bases spanning the gap. The CDR3 extends over 16 amino acids. Germline loops: CDR1 SEHNR, CDR2 FQNEAQ (reference sequence).

A few counts support this clone. The J gene is TRBJ2-7, the V gene TRBV4-2; D not certain. Trimming stripped 1 base from V and 6 bases from J, with 13 bases between. The CDR3 runs 14 residues. Germline V gives CDR1 LGHNA, CDR2 YNFKEQ. CDR3 residues: CASSQGHHPIEQYF. CDR3 nucleotide sequence: TGTGCCAGCAGCCAAGGACACCACCCGATCGAGCAGTACTTC.

CDR3 loop: CASPTNTEAFF. In nucleotides, the CDR3 is TGTGCCAGCCCAACGAACACTGAAGCTTTCTTT. The chain links TRBV12-3 or TRBV12-4 to TRBJ1-1; D gene ambiguous. Trimming left V 8 bases short and J 1 base short, with 5 bases between. The CDR3 extends over 11 amino acids.

This clone showed up just once. The chain recombines TRBV29-1 with TRBJ2-2; D uncertain. CDR1 is SQVTM, CDR2 ANQGSEA, per germline. CDR3 length: 12 amino acids. Trimming shortened V by 4 bases and J by 4 bases, and 7 bases separated the two germline ends. This chain's CDR3 is CSVVQPTGELFF. The CDR3 nucleotides are TGCAGCGTTGTTCAGCCCACCGGGGAGCTGTTTTTT.

The chain joins TRBV13 to TRBJ2-5; 9 bases fit TRBD2. V shed 2 bases, J shed 2 bases, and the junction held 0 bases outside the gene matches. This CDR3 contains 14 residues. Germline CDR1 PRHDT, CDR2 FYEKMQ (reference sequence). The CDR3 region is CASSLTSGQETQYF. CDR3 coding DNA: TGTGCCAGCAGCTTAACTAGCGGGCAAGAGACCCAGTACTTC.

This chain connects TRBV25-1 to TRBJ1-6; D is perhaps TRBD1 (6 bases). The V and J ends lost 5 bases and 5 bases respectively, with 10 bases between them. This CDR3 is 14 amino acids long. Germline V gene lookup returns CDR1 MGHDK and CDR2 SYGVNS. CDR3 sequence (DNA): TGTGCCAGCAGTTGGGGGGGCAATAATTCACCCCTCCACTTT. Amino acid sequence: CASSWGGNNSPLHF.

CDR3 nucleotides: TGTGCCAGCAGGATCGGGCTCGACACCATATATTTT. Encoded protein: CASRIGLDTIYF. V and J are TRBV3-1 (or the pseudogene TRBV3-2) and TRBJ1-3, with D uncertain. The V gene's germline CDR1 is LGHDT and CDR2 YNNKEL (reference sequence). V gave up 6 bases and J gave up 8 bases, with 11 bases separating them. The CDR3 covers 12 residues.

This chain uses TRBV18 with TRBJ1-1; possibly TRBD1 for D (6 bases). The ends were cut back, 2 bases at V and 5 bases at J, with 12 bases in the middle. This CDR3 comprises 14 residues. Germline lookup yields CDR1 KGHSH and CDR2 LQKENI. The CDR3 coding sequence is TGTGCCAGCTCACCAGAGGGAGGGGGGACTGAAGCTTTCTTT. Protein: CASSPEGGGTEAFF.

The chain has TRBV6-2 or TRBV6-3 and TRBJ2-3; 10 bases align to TRBD2. CDR1 MNHEY and CDR2 SVGEGT come from the germline V gene. V was clipped by 2 bases and J by 1 base; unmatched bases: 0. The CDR3 has 15 amino acids. CDR3 amino acids: CASSYGTSGTDTQYF. CDR3 nucleotide sequence: TGTGCCAGCAGTTACGGGACTAGCGGCACAGATACGCAGTATTTT.

This chain links TRBV11-2 with TRBJ2-7; D possibly corresponds to TRBD1 (6 bases). V was pared by 0 bases and J by 2 bases, with 11 bases between. Germline V CDR1 and CDR2: SGHAT, FQNNGV. This CDR3 spans 15 amino acids. The CDR3 is CASSLEVRGPYEQYF. The CDR3 DNA sequence: TGTGCCAGCAGCTTAGAGGTCAGGGGACCCTACGAGCAGTACTTC.

The gene calls are TRBV6-5 and TRBJ1-1, with 7 bases identical to TRBD1. CDR1 MNHEY and CDR2 SVGAGI come from the germline V gene. The CDR3 has 12 residues. The ends lost 11 bases at V and 4 bases at J; junction bases unmatched: 7. In nucleotides, the CDR3 is TGTGCCGAGGGGGCGCGCGTCACTGAAGCTTTCTTT. This encodes CAEGARVTEAFF.

The CDR3 sequence is CASSVASTGSAGELFF. In DNA, the CDR3 is TGTGCCAGCAGCGTAGCTTCCACAGGGAGCGCCGGGGAGCTGTTTTTT. The chain carries TRBV9 and TRBJ2-2, with TRBD1 as a possible D gene (6 bases). CDR3 length: 16 residues. Germline values: CDR1 SGDLS, CDR2 YYNGEE. V was clipped by 0 bases and J by 6 bases, with 15 bases between them.

This rearrangement joins TRBV18 to TRBJ1-6; 8 bases are shared with TRBD1. Germline lookup yields CDR1 KGHSH and CDR2 LQKENI. The CDR3 extends over 16 amino acids. V gave up 6 bases and J gave up 4 bases; unmatched junction bases: 8. For the CDR3, the DNA is TGTGCCAGCTCCCAGGACAGGGACGATTATAATTCACCCCTCCACTTT. This encodes CASSQDRDDYNSPLHF.

The gene calls are TRBV7-2 and TRBJ1-5; D is undetermined. V lost 5 bases and J lost 5, with 10 bases in between. CDR3 length: 13 residues. CDR1 is SGHTA and CDR2 is FQGNSA in the germline V gene. In DNA, the CDR3 is TGTGCCAGCAGCCTGGACGGATATCAGCCCCAGCATTTT. This translates into CASSLDGYQPQHF.

The chain is built from TRBV11-1 and TRBJ2-5; D not certain. This CDR3 spans 13 amino acids. Deletions cut 5 bases from V and 5 bases from J, with 12 bases between. Per germline, CDR1 SGHAT and CDR2 FQDESV (reference sequence). CDR3 nucleotide sequence: TGTGCCAGCAGCGCGACGGTGGATGAGACCCAGTACTTC. Translated: CASSATVDETQYF.

This chain uses TRBV6-2 or TRBV6-3 with TRBJ2-7, with 7 bases identical to TRBD1. Germline CDR1 MNHEY, CDR2 SVGEGT. This CDR3 has 15 residues. V shed 1 base, J shed 3 bases, and the junction held 6 bases outside the gene matches. As DNA, the CDR3 is TGTGCCAGCAGTTACTGGGGCAGGGGGAACTACGAGCAGTACTTC. Its protein product is CASSYWGRGNYEQYF.